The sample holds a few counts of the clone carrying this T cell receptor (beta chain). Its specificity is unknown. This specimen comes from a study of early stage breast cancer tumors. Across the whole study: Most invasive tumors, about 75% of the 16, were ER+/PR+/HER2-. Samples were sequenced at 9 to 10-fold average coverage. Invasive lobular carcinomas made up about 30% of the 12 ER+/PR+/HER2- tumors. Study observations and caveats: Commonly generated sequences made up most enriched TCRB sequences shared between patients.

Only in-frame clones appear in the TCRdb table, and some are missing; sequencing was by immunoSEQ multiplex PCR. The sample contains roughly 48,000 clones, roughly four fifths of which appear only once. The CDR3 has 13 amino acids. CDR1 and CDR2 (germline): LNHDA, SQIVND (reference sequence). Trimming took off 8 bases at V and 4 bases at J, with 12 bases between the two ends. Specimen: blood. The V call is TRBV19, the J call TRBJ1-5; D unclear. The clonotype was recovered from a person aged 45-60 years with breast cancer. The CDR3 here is CASCRQPNQPQHF. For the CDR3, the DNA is TGTGCCAGTTGCCGACAACCGAATCAGCCCCAGCATTTT.